This T cell receptor beta chain was documented in a study of T cell repertoires in cytomegalovirus infection. The CDR3 is made up of 12 amino acids. Germline CDR1 is MNHEY and CDR2 is SMNVEV (reference sequence). In TCRdb, the reads were re-called with MiXCR into one record per CDR3 protein. The sample comprises 750,000 to 950,000 distinct CDR3 sequences, roughly 29% of which are singletons, and 10% to 15% rests with the top ten. In the case of this clonotype: Its antigen is undetermined.

Sequencing was performed on cultured CD8+ T cells from PBMCs, taken from culture after CMV antigen stimulation. The sequence was collected from a human donor in good health (CMV status not recorded). Some clones in this sample may be carry-over from other donors' samples. This chain uses TRBV27 with TRBJ2-2, with D perhaps assigned TRBD1 or TRBD2 (5 bases each). The CDR3 bases are TGTGTCATCCGAGGGGACACCGGGGAGCTGTTTTTT. It encodes CVIRGDTGELFF.